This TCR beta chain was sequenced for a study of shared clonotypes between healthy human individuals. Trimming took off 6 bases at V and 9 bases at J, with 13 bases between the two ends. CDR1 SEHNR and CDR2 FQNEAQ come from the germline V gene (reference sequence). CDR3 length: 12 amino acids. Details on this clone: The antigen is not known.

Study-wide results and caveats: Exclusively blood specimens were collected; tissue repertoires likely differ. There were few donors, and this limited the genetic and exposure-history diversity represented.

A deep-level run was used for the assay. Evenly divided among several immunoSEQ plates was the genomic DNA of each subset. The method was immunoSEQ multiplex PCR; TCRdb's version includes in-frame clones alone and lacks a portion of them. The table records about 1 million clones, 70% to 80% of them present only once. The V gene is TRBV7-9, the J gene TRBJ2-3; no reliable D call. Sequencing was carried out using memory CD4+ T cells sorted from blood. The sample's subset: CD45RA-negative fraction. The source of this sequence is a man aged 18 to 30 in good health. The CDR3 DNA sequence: TGTGCCAGCAGTACTGTAGGAGTCACGCAGTATTTT. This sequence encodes CASSTVGVTQYF. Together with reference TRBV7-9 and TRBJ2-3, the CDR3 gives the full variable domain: DTGVSQNPRHKITKRGQNVTFRCDPISEHNRLYWYRQTLGQGPEFLTYFQNEAQLEKSRLLSDRFSAERPKGSFSTLEIQRTEQGDSAMYLCASSTVGVTQYFGPGTRLTVL.